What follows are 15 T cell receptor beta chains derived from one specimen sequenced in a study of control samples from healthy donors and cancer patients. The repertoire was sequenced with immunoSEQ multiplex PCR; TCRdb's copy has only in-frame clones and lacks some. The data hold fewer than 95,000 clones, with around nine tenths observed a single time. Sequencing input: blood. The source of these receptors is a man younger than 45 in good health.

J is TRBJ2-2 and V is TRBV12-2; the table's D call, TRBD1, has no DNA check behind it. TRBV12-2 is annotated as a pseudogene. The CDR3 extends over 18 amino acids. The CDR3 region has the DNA TGTGCAAGTCGCTTGACTCTGAGTGGCAGGGGATATACCGGGGAGCTGTTTTTT. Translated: CASRLTLSGRGYTGELFF.

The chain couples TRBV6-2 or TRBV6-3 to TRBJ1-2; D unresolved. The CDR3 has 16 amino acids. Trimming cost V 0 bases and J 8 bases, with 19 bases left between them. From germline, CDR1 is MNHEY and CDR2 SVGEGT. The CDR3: CASSYSSWVSRGGYTF. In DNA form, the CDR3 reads TGTGCCAGCAGTTACTCGAGTTGGGTGTCCCGCGGCGGCTACACCTTC.

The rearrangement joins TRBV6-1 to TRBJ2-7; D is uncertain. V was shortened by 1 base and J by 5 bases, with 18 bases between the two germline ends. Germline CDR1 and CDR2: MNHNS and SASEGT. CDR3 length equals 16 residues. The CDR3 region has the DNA TGTGCCAGCAGTGAAGAAGGCAACTCACCGTCGGACGAGCAGTACTTC. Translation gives CASSEEGNSPSDEQYF.

CDR3 residues: CASSDPGTGLSYEQYV. CDR3 DNA sequence: TGTGCCAGCAGTGACCCCGGGACAGGGCTATCCTACGAGCAGTACGTC. The chain has TRBV6-1 and TRBJ2-7, with 9 bases matching TRBD1. The CDR3 totals 16 residues. Germline CDR1 MNHNS, CDR2 SASEGT. With V trimmed by 3 bases and J by 1 base, 7 bases remained unmatched.

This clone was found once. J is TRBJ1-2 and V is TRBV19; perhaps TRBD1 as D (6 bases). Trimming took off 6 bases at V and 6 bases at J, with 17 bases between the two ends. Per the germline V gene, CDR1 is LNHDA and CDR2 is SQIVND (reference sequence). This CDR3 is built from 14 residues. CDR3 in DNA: TGTGCCAGTAGAAAGGGGGGATCCTCAGATGGCTACACCTTC. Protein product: CASRKGGSSDGYTF.

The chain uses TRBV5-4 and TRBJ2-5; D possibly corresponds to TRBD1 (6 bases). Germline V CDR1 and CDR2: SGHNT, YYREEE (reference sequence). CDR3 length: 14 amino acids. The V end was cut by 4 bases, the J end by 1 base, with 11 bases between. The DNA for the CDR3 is TGTGCCAGCAGCGTACAGGGTCCCCAAGAGACCCAGTACTTC. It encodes CASSVQGPQETQYF.

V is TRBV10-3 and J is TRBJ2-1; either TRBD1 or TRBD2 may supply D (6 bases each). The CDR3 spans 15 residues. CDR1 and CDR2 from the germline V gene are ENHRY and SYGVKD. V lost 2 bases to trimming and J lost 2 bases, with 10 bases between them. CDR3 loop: CAISEPGAAYNEQFF. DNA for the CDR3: TGTGCCATCAGTGAGCCGGGGGCAGCCTACAATGAGCAGTTCTTC.

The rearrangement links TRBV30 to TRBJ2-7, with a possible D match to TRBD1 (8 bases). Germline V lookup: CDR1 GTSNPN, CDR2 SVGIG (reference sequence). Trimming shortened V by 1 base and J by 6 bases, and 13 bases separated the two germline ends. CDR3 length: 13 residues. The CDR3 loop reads CAWSGQGTIEQYV. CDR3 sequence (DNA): TGTGCCTGGAGTGGACAGGGGACTATCGAGCAGTACGTC.

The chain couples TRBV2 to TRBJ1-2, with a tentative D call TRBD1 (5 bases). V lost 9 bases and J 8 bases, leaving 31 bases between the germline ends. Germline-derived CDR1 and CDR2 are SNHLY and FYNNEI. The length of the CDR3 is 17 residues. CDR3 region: CASRGGLEAIYSGGYTF. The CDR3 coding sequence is TGTGCCAGTAGGGGAGGACTCGAGGCGATATATTCGGGCGGCTACACCTTC. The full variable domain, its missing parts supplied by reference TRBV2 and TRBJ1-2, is EPEVTQTPSHQVTQMGQEVILRCVPISNHLYFYWYRQILGQKVEFLVSFYNNEISEKSEIFDDQFSVERPDGSNFTLKIRSTKLEDSAMYFCASRGGLEAIYSGGYTFGSGTRLTVV.

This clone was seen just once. The CDR3 DNA reads as TGTGCCAGCTCCCCATTTTCAGGGGCCACTGAAGCTTTCTTT. This gives the protein CASSPFSGATEAFF. The gene calls are TRBV18 and TRBJ1-1; tentative D call: TRBD1 (6 bases). Trimming cost V 6 bases and J 4 bases, with 15 bases left between them. The CDR3 runs 14 residues. Germline V gene lookup returns CDR1 KGHSH and CDR2 LQKENI.

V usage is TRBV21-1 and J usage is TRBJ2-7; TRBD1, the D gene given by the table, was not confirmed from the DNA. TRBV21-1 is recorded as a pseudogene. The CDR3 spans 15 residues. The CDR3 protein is CASSTLWTVCYEQYV. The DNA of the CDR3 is TGTGCCAGCAGCACCCTTTGGACAGTCTGCTACGAGCAGTACGTC.

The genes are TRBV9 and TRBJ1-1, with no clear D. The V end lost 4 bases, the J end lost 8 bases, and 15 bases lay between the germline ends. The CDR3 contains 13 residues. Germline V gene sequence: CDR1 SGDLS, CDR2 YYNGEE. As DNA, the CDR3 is TGTGCCAGCAGCCCCCTCGGTTCCGGAGAAGCTTTCTTT. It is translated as CASSPLGSGEAFF.

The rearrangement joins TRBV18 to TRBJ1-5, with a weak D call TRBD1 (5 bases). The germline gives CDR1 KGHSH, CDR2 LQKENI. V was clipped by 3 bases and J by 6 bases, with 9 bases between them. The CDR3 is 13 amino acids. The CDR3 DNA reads TGTGCCAGCTCACCGGGCCAGGGTCAGCCCCAGCATTTT. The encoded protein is CASSPGQGQPQHF.

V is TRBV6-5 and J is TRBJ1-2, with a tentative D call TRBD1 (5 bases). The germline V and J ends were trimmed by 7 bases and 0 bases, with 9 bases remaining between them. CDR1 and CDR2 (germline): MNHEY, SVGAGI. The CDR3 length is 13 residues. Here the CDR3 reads CASTQGSNYGYTF. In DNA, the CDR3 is TGTGCCAGCACCCAGGGTTCTAACTATGGCTACACCTTC.

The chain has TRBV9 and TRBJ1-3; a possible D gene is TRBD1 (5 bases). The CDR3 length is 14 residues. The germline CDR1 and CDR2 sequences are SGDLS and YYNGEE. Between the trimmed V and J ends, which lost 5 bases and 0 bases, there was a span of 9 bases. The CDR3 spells CASSEGASGNTIYF. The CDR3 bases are TGTGCCAGCAGTGAAGGGGCCTCTGGAAACACCATATATTTT.